This entry concerns a single TCR beta chain. The CDR3 extends over 16 amino acids. The germline CDR1 and CDR2 sequences are LGHNA and YNFKEQ. Trimming removed 5 bases from V and 5 bases from J; junction bases left unmatched: 9. The table came from immunoSEQ multiplex PCR; TCRdb's copy has only in-frame clones and leaves some out. The repertoire consists of about 200,000 clones, with approximately 80% occurring once and the leading ten covering roughly 7%. This specimen belongs to a study of blood T cell repertoires in COVID-19. The wider study: Acute-phase and convalescent COVID-19 samples originated in the United States, Italy and Spain. From T cells, B-cell-depleted T cells, or PBMCs came the material, which was cDNA or gDNA.

The sample comprised peripheral blood. The chain links TRBV4-2 to TRBJ1-1; 12 bases align to TRBD1. This receptor was obtained from an elderly woman with COVID-19, enrolled during active disease. This CDR3 reads CASSKGQGARGTEAFF. As DNA, the CDR3 is TGTGCCAGCAGCAAGGGACAGGGGGCGAGAGGGACTGAAGCTTTCTTT.